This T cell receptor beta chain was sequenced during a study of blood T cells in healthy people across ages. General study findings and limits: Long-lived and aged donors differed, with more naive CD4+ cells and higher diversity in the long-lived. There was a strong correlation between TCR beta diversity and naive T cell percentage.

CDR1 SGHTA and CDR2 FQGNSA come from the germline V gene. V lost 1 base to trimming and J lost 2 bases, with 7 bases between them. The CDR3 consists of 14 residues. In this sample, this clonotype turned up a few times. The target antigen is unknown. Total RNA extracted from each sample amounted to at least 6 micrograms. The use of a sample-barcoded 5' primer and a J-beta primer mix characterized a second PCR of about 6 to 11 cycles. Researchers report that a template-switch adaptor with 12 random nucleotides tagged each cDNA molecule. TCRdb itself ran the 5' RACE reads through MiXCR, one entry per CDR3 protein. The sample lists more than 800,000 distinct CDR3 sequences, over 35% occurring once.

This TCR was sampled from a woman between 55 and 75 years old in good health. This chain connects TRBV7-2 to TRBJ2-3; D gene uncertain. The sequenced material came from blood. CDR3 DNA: TGTGCCAGCAGCTTAGGGGTCCTCACAGATACGCAGTATTTT. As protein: CASSLGVLTDTQYF.